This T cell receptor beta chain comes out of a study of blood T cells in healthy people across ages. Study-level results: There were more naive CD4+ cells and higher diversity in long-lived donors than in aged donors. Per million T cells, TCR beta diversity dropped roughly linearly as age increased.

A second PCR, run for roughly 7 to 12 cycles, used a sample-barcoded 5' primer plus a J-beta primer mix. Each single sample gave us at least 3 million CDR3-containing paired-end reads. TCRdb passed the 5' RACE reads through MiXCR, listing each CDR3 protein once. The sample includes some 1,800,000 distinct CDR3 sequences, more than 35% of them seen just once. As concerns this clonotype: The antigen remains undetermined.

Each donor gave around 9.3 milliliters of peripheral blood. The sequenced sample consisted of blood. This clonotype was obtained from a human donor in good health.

DNA for the CDR3: TGCGCCAGCAGCCAAGATATCAGACAGCCCCAGCATTTT. It is translated as CASSQDIRQPQHF. V and J are TRBV4-1 and TRBJ1-5; D unclear. V lost 0 bases and J 7 bases, leaving 7 bases between the germline ends. The germline gives CDR1 MGHRA, CDR2 YSYEKL. This CDR3 spans 13 amino acids.